The clone carrying this T cell receptor beta chain was seen only a few times. The antigen remains unidentified. Trimming removed 3 bases from V and 2 bases from J, with 11 bases in between. Looked up from germline, CDR1 is SNHLY and CDR2 is FYNNEI. This CDR3 region has 14 residues. This specimen belongs to a study of identical twins. Template switching, a step in the protocol, added a universal primer site, and cDNA carried unique molecular identifiers. TCRdb ran MiXCR on the 5' RACE reads and lists one entry per CDR3 protein. The sample holds fewer than 250,000 distinct CDR3 sequences; 7.5% are singletons and the top ten take less than 6.5%. The study's findings and limits: Insertions were fewer in abundant cord blood beta clonotypes, whereas memory repertoires showed none of this pattern. In drawing conclusions, the study used cross-sectional statistical analysis and did not follow the same donors.

Healthy Caucasians provided all donations. The sample was also linked to a second study, of yellow fever vaccine responses in identical twins.

The TCR sequence derives from a woman younger than 30 in good health. The sample was CD8+ T cells sorted from blood. The V call is TRBV2, the J call TRBJ2-7; D is unclear. Written as DNA, the CDR3 is TGTGCCAGCAGTGATCCGCCGAGCACCTACGAGCAGTACGTC. Translation: CASSDPPSTYEQYV.